This T cell receptor (beta chain) stems from a study of T cell repertoires in aging, cancer and after chemotherapy. Study-wide context: Patients with chronic lymphocytic leukemia were sampled before and after fludarabine- or bendamustine-based chemotherapy. Study conclusions and caveats: Median generation probability rose over the chemotherapy interval in each cancer cohort, suggesting rebound thymic output. Immunological memory after chemotherapy cannot be judged from the repertoire data. Loss of evenness, beyond lost richness, contributed to age-related TCR diversity decline in cancer patients.

Amplification of TCR beta used genomic DNA extracted from peripheral blood. Multiplex touch-down PCR with TRB-A/B primers amplified rearranged V-D-J TRB sequences. In TCRdb, the multiplex PCR reads were re-called with MiXCR into one record per CDR3 protein. The table shows 2,500 to 3,500 distinct CDR3 sequences, with 20% to 25% occurring only once. Relative to its sample, this clonotype is medium-sized. Its antigen is not identified. The germline V gene has CDR1 LNHDA and CDR2 SQIVND (reference sequence). The CDR3 is 16 amino acids. The junction had 6 bases not matched to a gene; V was cut back by 5 bases and J by 5 bases.

This chain connects TRBV19 to TRBJ2-1; 13 positions match TRBD2. The sequence was obtained from a human donor with a blood cancer. Sequences were obtained from blood. In DNA, the CDR3 is TGTGCCAGTAGTCCTAGGACTAGCGGGGGTGACAATGAGCAGTTCTTC. Its translation is CASSPRTSGGDNEQFF. Looking up the rest from reference TRBV19 and TRBJ2-1 gives the full variable domain: DGGITQSPKYLFRKEGQNVTLSCEQNLNHDAMYWYRQDPGQGLRLIYYSQIVNDFQKGDIAEGYSVSREKKESFPLTVTSAQKNPTAFYLCASSPRTSGGDNEQFFGPGTRLTVL.